A selection of T cell receptor beta chains follows, all from one sample in a study of beta chain features in type 1 diabetes. Some clones are missing from TCRdb's copy, which holds only in-frame ones; the method was immunoSEQ multiplex PCR. The sample carries over 150,000 clones, about 7.3% recorded once. Sample: central memory CD4+ T cells from blood. The receptors were sampled from a young man in good health. The CDR3 runs from the conserved cysteine through the conserved F or W. The order of the fields is J gene, clone size, D gene, V gene, CDR3 DNA, CDR3 protein. The D gene is left open where the match is weak. Some rows mark clone size as missing; the rest say once, few, many or name a class of expanded clone.

j_gene: TRBJ1-2; abundance: NA; d_gene: NA; v_gene: TRBV11-2; CDR3nt: TGTGCCAGCAGCTTAGAGCGGGGTCGGAGGTACACCTTC; CDR3aa: CASSLERGRRYTF
j_gene: TRBJ1-1; abundance: NA; d_gene: NA; v_gene: TRBV25-1; CDR3nt: TGTGCCAGCAGTGAAAGAGGGTTGGGTGAAGCTTTCTTT; CDR3aa: CASSERGLGEAFF
j_gene: TRBJ2-7; abundance: many; d_gene: NA; v_gene: TRBV29-1; CDR3nt: TGCAGCGGCGGACAGCCCTACGAGCAGTACTTC; CDR3aa: CSGGQPYEQYF
j_gene: TRBJ2-1; abundance: few; d_gene: NA; v_gene: TRBV15; CDR3nt: TGTGCCACCAGCAGGCTTCCAAGGGGTGATGAGCAGTTCTTC; CDR3aa: CATSRLPRGDEQFF
j_gene: TRBJ2-7; abundance: many; d_gene: NA; v_gene: TRBV18; CDR3nt: TGTGCCAGCTCACCACCGAATGGACAGACACAGTACTTC; CDR3aa: CASSPPNGQTQYF
j_gene: TRBJ1-1; abundance: few; d_gene: NA; v_gene: TRBV30; CDR3nt: TGTGCCTGGAAGCTGAGGACTGAAGCTTTCTTT; CDR3aa: CAWKLRTEAFF
j_gene: TRBJ1-5; abundance: NA; d_gene: NA; v_gene: TRBV4-1; CDR3nt: TGCGCCAGCAGCCCCGCGGGTACCAATCAGCCCCAGCATTTT; CDR3aa: CASSPAGTNQPQHF
j_gene: TRBJ1-3; abundance: few; d_gene: NA; v_gene: TRBV5-6; CDR3nt: TGTGCCAGCAGCTTGGGCGGGCCGACATCTGGAAACACCATATATTTT; CDR3aa: CASSLGGPTSGNTIYF
j_gene: TRBJ2-1; abundance: many; d_gene: TRBD2; v_gene: TRBV5-1; CDR3nt: TGCGCCAGCAGCTTGGAAGGACTAGCGATAAACAATGAGCAGTTCTTC; CDR3aa: CASSLEGLAINNEQFF
j_gene: TRBJ2-7; abundance: few; d_gene: TRBD1; v_gene: TRBV15; CDR3nt: TGTGCCACCAGCAGAGATTACAGACAGGGGGTGTACGAGCAGTACTTC; CDR3aa: CATSRDYRQGVYEQYF
j_gene: TRBJ2-5; abundance: NA; d_gene: TRBD2; v_gene: TRBV19; CDR3nt: TGTGCCAGTTCCACTAGCGGGGGTTTTGTGGCCCAGTACTTC; CDR3aa: CASSTSGGFVAQYF
j_gene: TRBJ2-1; abundance: few; d_gene: TRBD2; v_gene: TRBV7-3; CDR3nt: TGTGCCAGCAGCTTAGTCGTTAGCGGGGGGGCCGGATCCTACAATGAGCAGTTCTTC; CDR3aa: CASSLVVSGGAGSYNEQFF
j_gene: TRBJ2-1; abundance: few; d_gene: NA; v_gene: TRBV2; CDR3nt: TGTGCCAGCAGTGAAAGGAGCGGCTACAATGAGCAGTTCTTC; CDR3aa: CASSERSGYNEQFF
j_gene: TRBJ2-5; abundance: few; d_gene: TRBD2; v_gene: TRBV2; CDR3nt: TGTGCCAGCAGTGGAGACGGGGGGGGCGAGACCCAGTACTTC; CDR3aa: CASSGDGGGETQYF
j_gene: TRBJ2-4; abundance: few; d_gene: NA; v_gene: TRBV6-1; CDR3nt: TGTGCCAGCAGTGAAATTGAAACTTCGAGGTACTTC; CDR3aa: CASSEIETSRYF
j_gene: TRBJ2-3; abundance: NA; d_gene: TRBD1; v_gene: TRBV10-3; CDR3nt: TGTGCCATCAGTGCAGGACAGGACACAGATACGCAGTATTTT; CDR3aa: CAISAGQDTDTQYF
j_gene: TRBJ2-7; abundance: few; d_gene: TRBD1; v_gene: TRBV28; CDR3nt: TGTGCCAGCAGTGATACTCCGGGACAGGGGCGCTCCTACGAGCAGTACTTC; CDR3aa: CASSDTPGQGRSYEQYF
j_gene: TRBJ1-5; abundance: few; d_gene: NA; v_gene: TRBV5-5; CDR3nt: TGTGCCAGCAGCTCCGGGAGCAATCAGCCCCAGCATTTT; CDR3aa: CASSSGSNQPQHF
j_gene: TRBJ2-5; abundance: NA; d_gene: TRBD1; v_gene: TRBV5-8; CDR3nt: TGTGCCAGCAGCTCAGGGACGGACAGGGAGACCCAGTACTTC; CDR3aa: CASSSGTDRETQYF
j_gene: TRBJ2-1; abundance: NA; d_gene: TRBD2; v_gene: TRBV11-3; CDR3nt: TGTGCCAGCAGCTTAACTAGCGGGACTGATGAGCAGTTCTTC; CDR3aa: CASSLTSGTDEQFF
j_gene: TRBJ2-5; abundance: many; d_gene: TRBD2; v_gene: TRBV30; CDR3nt: TGTGCCTGGAGTGTACCCCTAGCGGGTCTTAAGGGGGAGACCCAGTACTTC; CDR3aa: CAWSVPLAGLKGETQYF
j_gene: TRBJ1-2; abundance: NA; d_gene: NA; v_gene: TRBV5-1; CDR3nt: TGCGCCAGCACCCCGGGGGGGCGGAGCGATGGCTACACCTTC; CDR3aa: CASTPGGRSDGYTF
j_gene: TRBJ2-7; abundance: NA; d_gene: NA; v_gene: TRBV27; CDR3nt: TGTGCCAGCAGTTTATATCCAGCCTACGAGCAGTACTTC; CDR3aa: CASSLYPAYEQYF